What follows is one T cell receptor (beta chain) and its context. The CDR3 is 14 residues long. Germline lookup yields CDR1 MNHNS and CDR2 SASEGT. Trimming took 0 bases from V and 10 from J, leaving 15 bases between them. These data belong to a study of blood T cell repertoires in COVID-19. Study-wide background: Samples representing acute and convalescent COVID-19 were sourced from the United States, Italy and Spain.

Study processing details: Reference gene primer amplification yielded estimated nucleated cell counts. Using immunoSEQ multiplex PCR, the repertoire was profiled, and TCRdb retains in-frame clones only, with some absent. The D gene and trimming were derived from the DNA, and the V and J assignments and clone size from that table. The top ten clones hold 3.8% of a sample with about 120,000 clones, about 90% of them seen once. Sequencing was performed on peripheral blood. This chain connects TRBV6-1 to TRBJ1-1; no clear D. The sequence derives from a woman aged 55-75 years with COVID-19, enrolled during active disease. The CDR3: CASSEAHEVRRAFF. DNA of the CDR3: TGTGCCAGCAGTGAAGCGCATGAGGTGAGGAGAGCTTTCTTT.